The clone carrying this T cell receptor (beta chain) has just a few counts. Antigen unknown. This CDR3 is 15 amino acids long. After removal of 5 bases from V and 8 bases from J, the junction contained 10 bases not matched to a gene. CDR1 and CDR2 (germline): MDHEN, SYDVKM. PCR primers comprised 60 Vbeta and 13 Jbeta primers. Measured with immunoSEQ multiplex PCR; TCRdb has only the in-frame clones, and not every one. This table has tens of thousands of clones, around 62% appearing once. The data belong to a study of cytomegalovirus exposure and HLA in healthy donors. Regarding the study as a whole: Per published reports, the classifier diagnosed cytomegalovirus status with high specificity and sensitivity.

The sample taken for sequencing was PBMCs. The sequence derives from a male donor in good health and CMV-seropositive. This chain joins TRBV28 and TRBJ2-1; 9 positions match TRBD1. The CDR3 sequence is CASSPYRGQGYEQFF. CDR3 nucleotides: TGTGCCAGCAGTCCCTACCGGGGACAGGGCTATGAGCAGTTCTTC. The complete variable domain, with remaining parts taken from reference TRBV28 and TRBJ2-1, reads DVKVTQSSRYLVKRTGEKVFLECVQDMDHENMFWYRQDPGLGLRLIYFSYDVKMKEKGDIPEGYSVSREKKERFSLILESASTNQTSMYLCASSPYRGQGYEQFFGPGTRLTVL.